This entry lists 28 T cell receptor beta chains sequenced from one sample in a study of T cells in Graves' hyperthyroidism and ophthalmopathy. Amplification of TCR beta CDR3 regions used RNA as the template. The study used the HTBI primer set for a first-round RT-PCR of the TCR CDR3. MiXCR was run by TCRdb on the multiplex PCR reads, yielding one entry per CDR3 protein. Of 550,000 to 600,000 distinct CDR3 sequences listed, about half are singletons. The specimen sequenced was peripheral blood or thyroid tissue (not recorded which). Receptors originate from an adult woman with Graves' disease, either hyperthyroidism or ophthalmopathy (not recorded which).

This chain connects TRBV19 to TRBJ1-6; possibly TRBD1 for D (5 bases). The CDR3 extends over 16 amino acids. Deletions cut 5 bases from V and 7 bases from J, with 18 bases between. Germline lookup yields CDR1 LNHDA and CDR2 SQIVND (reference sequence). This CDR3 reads CASSDPPQGVNSPLHF. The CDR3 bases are TGTGCCAGTAGTGATCCCCCGCAGGGTGTGAATTCACCCCTCCACTTT.

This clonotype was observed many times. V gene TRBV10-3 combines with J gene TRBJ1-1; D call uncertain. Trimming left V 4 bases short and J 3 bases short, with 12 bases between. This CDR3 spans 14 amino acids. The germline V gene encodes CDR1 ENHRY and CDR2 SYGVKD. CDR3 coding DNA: TGTGCCATCAGTGTAGACCCCGAGGACACTGAAGCTTTCTTT. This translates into CAISVDPEDTEAFF.

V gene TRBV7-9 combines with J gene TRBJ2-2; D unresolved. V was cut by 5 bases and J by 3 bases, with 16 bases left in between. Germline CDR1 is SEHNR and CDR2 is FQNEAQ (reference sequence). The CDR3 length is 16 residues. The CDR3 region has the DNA TGTGCCAGCAGCCAACCACCTGACGGCTACACCGGGGAGCTGTTTTTT. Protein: CASSQPPDGYTGELFF.

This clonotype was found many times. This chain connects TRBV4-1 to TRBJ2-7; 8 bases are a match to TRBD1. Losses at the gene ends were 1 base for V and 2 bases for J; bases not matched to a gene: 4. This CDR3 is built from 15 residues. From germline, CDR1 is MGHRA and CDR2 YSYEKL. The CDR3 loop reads CASSQALRGPYEQYF. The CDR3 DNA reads TGCGCCAGCAGCCAAGCTCTCAGGGGGCCCTACGAGCAGTACTTC.

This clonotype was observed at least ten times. The CDR3 protein is CASSRRQVNQPQHF. As DNA, the CDR3 is TGTGCCAGCAGTCGGCGCCAGGTCAATCAGCCCCAGCATTTT. V and J are TRBV2 and TRBJ1-5; D not certain. Germline CDR1 reads SNHLY; CDR2 reads FYNNEI. The CDR3 length is 14 residues. The V end lost 5 bases, the J end lost 3 bases, and 11 bases lay between the germline ends.

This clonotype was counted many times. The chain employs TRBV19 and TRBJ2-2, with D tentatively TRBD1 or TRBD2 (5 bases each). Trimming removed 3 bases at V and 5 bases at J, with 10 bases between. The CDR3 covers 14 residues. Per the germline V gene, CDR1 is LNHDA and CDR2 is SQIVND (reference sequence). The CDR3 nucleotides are TGTGCCAGTAGTATTGGGGGAGATACCGGGGAGCTGTTTTTT. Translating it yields CASSIGGDTGELFF.

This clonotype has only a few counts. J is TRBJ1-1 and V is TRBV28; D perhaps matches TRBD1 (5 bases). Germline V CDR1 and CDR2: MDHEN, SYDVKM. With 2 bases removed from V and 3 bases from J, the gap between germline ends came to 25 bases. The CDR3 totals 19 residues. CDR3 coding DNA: TGTGCCAGCAGTTTACCCCCTTTGACCGTGGGGAGGGGAGACACTGAAGCTTTCTTT. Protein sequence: CASSLPPLTVGRGDTEAFF.

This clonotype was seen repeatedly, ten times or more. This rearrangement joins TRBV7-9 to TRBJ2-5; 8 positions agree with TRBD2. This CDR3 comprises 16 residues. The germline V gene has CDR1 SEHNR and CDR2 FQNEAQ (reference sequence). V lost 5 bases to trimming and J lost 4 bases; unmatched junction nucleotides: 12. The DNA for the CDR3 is TGTGCCAGCAGCCCTCCGGGGGGGAGAGGACGAGAGACCCAGTACTTC. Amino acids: CASSPPGGRGRETQYF.

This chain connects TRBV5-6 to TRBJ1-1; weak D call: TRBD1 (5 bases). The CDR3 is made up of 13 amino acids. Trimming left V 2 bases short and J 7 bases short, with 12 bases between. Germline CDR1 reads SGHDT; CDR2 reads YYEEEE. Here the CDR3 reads CASSFGTLNEAFF. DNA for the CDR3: TGTGCCAGCAGCTTCGGGACTCTAAATGAAGCTTTCTTT. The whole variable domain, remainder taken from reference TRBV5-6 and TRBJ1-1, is DAGVTQSPTHLIKTRGQQVTLRCSPKSGHDTVSWYQQALGQGPQFIFQYYEEEERQRGNFPDRFSGHQFPNYSSELNVNALLLGDSALYLCASSFGTLNEAFFGQGTRLTVV.

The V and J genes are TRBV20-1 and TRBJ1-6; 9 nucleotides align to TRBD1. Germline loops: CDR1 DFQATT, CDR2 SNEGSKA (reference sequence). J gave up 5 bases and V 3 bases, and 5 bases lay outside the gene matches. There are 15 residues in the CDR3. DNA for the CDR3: TGCAGTGCTAGCACAGGGGGCCGGGATAATTCACCCCTCCACTTT. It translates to CSASTGGRDNSPLHF.

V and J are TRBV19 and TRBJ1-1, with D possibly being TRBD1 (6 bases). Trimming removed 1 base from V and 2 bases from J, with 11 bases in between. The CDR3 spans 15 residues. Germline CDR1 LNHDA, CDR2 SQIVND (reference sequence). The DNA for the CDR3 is TGTGCCAGTAGTATAGGGCCCGGGACAAACACTGAAGCTTTCTTT. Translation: CASSIGPGTNTEAFF.

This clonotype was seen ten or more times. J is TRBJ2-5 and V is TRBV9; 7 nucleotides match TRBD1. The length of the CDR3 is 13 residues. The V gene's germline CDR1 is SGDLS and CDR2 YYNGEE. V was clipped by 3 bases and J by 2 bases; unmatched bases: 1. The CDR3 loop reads CASSAGQQETQYF. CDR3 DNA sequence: TGTGCCAGCAGCGCGGGACAGCAAGAGACCCAGTACTTC.

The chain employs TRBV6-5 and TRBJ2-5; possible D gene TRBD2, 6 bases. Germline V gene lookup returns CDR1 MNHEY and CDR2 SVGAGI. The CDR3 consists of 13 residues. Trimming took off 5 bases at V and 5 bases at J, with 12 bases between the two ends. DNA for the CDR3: TGTGCCAGCAGTCGCACGGGGGTTGAGACCCAGTACTTC. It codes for CASSRTGVETQYF.

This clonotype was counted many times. The CDR3 reads CSVAQALFSGELFF. The CDR3 nucleotides read TGCAGCGTTGCCCAGGCTCTTTTTTCCGGGGAGCTGTTTTTT. V is TRBV29-1 and J is TRBJ2-2, with unresolved D. CDR3 length: 14 residues. The germline CDR1 and CDR2 sequences are SQVTM and ANQGSEA. The V gene lost 4 bases and the J gene lost 6 bases, with 15 bases spanning the gap.

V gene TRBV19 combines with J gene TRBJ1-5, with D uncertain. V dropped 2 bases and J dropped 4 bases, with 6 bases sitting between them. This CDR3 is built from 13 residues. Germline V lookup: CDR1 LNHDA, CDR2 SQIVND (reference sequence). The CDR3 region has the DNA TGTGCCAGTAGTATAATTGTAAATCAGCCCCAGCATTTT. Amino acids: CASSIIVNQPQHF.

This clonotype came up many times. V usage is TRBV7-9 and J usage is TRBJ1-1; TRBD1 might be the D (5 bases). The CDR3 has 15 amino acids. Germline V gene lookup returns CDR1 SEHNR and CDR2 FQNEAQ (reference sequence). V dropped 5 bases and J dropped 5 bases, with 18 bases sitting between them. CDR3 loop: CASSAAHQGGTEAFF. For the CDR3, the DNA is TGTGCCAGCAGCGCCGCCCATCAGGGAGGGACTGAAGCTTTCTTT.

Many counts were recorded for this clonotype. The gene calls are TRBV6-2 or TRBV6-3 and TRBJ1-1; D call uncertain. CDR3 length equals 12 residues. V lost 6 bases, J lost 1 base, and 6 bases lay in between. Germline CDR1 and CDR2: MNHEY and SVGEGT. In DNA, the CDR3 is TGTGCCAGCAGACTGTCGAACACTGAAGCTTTCTTT. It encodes CASRLSNTEAFF.

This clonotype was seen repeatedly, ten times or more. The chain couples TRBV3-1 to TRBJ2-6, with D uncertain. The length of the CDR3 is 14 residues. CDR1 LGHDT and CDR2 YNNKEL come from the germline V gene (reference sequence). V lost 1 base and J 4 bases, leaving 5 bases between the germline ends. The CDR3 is CASSQVAGANVLTF. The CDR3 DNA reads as TGTGCCAGCAGCCAAGTTGCAGGGGCCAACGTCCTGACTTTC.

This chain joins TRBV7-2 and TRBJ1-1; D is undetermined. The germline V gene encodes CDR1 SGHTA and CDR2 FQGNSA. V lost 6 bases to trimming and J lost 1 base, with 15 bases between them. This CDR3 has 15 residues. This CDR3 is CASRPGGIKNTEAFF. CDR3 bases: TGTGCCAGCAGACCTGGCGGCATAAAGAACACTGAAGCTTTCTTT.

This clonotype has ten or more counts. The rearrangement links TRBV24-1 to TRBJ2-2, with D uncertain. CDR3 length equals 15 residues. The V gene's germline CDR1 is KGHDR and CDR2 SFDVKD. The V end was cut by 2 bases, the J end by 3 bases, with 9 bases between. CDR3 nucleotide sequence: TGTGCCACCAGTGATTCGATACAGTACACCGGGGAGCTGTTTTTT. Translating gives CATSDSIQYTGELFF.

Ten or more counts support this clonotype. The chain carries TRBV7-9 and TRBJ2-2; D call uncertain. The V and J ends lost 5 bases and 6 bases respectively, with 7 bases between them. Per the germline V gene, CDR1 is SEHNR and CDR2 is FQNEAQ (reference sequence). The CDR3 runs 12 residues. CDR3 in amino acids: CASSPLSGELFF. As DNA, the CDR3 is TGTGCCAGCAGCCCTCTTTCCGGGGAGCTGTTTTTT.

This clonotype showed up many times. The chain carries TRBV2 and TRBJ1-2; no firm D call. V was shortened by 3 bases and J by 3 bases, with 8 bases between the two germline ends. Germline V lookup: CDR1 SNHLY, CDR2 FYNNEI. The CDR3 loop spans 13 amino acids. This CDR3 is CASSEDLDYGYTF. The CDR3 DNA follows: TGTGCCAGCAGTGAGGATCTTGACTATGGCTACACCTTC.

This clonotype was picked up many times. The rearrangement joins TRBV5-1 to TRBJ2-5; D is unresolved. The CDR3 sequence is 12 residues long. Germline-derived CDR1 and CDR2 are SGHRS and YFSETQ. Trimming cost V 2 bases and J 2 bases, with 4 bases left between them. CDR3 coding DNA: TGCGCCAGCAGCTTTGATCAAGAGACCCAGTACTTC. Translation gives CASSFDQETQYF.

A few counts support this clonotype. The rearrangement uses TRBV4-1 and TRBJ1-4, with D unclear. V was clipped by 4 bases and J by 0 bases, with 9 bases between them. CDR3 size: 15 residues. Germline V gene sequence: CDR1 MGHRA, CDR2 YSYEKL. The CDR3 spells CASSRGTSTNEKLFF. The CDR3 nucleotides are TGCGCCAGCAGCCGAGGCACATCAACTAATGAAAAACTGTTTTTT.

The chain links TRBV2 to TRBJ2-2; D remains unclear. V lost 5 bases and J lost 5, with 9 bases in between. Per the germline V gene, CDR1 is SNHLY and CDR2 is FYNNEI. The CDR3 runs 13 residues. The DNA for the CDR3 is TGTGCCAGCAGTTGGACCGAGACCGGGGAGCTGTTTTTT. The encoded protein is CASSWTETGELFF.

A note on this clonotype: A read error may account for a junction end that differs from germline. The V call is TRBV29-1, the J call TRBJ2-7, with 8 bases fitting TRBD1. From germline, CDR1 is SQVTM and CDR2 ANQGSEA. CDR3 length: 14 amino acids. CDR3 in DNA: TGCAGCGTCTCAGGAGGGACAGGTTCCTACGAGCAGTGCTTC. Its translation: CSVSGGTGSYEQCF.

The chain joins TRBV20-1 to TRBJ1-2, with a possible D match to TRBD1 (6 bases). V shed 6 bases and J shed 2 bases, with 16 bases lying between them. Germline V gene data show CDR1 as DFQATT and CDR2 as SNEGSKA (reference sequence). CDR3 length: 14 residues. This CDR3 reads CSASSLRGNYGYTF. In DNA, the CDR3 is TGCAGTGCCAGCAGCTTAAGGGGGAACTATGGCTACACCTTC.

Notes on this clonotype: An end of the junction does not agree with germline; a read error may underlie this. The CDR3 bases are TGTGCCAGCAGCTCGGGACAGGGGAATGCAAAACTGTTTTTT. It encodes CASSSGQGNAKLFF. The chain links TRBV11-2 to TRBJ1-4; 10 bases map to TRBD1. This CDR3 has 14 residues. Germline V gives CDR1 SGHAT, CDR2 FQNNGV.